Each of the 21 T cell receptor beta chains below was sequenced from the same sample in a study of low-dose radiotherapy and immunotherapy resistance in tumors. Time point meaning: after trial treatment. Treatment reported: LDRT plus nivolumab, ipilimumab, low-dose cyclophosphamide and aspirin (RACIN trial). Both a constant-region primer and a V-primer adapter served to amplify TCRs across approximately 19 PCR cycles. MiXCR was run by TCRdb on the reads, yielding one entry per CDR3 protein. The repertoire has 50,000 or so distinct CDR3 sequences, around 35% of them found once; the top ten carry roughly 8.2%. Sample: PBMCs, taken after low-dose radiotherapy plus immunotherapy. The receptors stem from a male donor with rectosigmoid adenocarcinoma.

A remark on this clonotype: The DNA is omitted, as the CDR3 cannot be located on it reliably, and the CDR3 follows TCRdb's listing. V is TRBV12-3 or TRBV12-4 and J is TRBJ2-2; the table's D call, TRBD1, has no DNA check behind it. The CDR3 adds up to 18 amino acids, both ends counted. The CDR3 spells CASSPTSRTGKAGELFFF.

This clonotype was counted many times. The rearrangement links TRBV29-1 to TRBJ2-1; TRBD2 matches 12 bases. The V segment lost 3 bases and the J segment 8 bases; nucleotides outside the gene matches: 5. The CDR3 is 14 residues long. The germline gives CDR1 SQVTM, CDR2 ANQGSEA. CDR3 protein: CSVDRGLAGDEQFF. CDR3 DNA sequence: TGCAGCGTTGATCGGGGACTAGCGGGTGATGAGCAGTTCTTC.

The table lists this clonotype with a few counts. CDR3: CASSSGTASSYEQYF. The CDR3 nucleotides are TGTGCCAGCAGTTCCGGGACGGCCAGCTCCTACGAGCAGTACTTC. The chain combines TRBV28 with TRBJ2-7, with D possibly called TRBD1 or TRBD2 (5 bases each). Deletions cut 4 bases from V and 0 bases from J, with 13 bases between. This CDR3 is built from 15 residues. From germline, CDR1 is MDHEN and CDR2 SYDVKM.

This clonotype appeared many times. A read error may account for a junction end that differs from germline. The rearrangement uses TRBV7-7 and TRBJ2-1; D call uncertain. Looked up from germline, CDR1 is SSHAT and CDR2 is FNYEAQ (reference sequence). This CDR3 comprises 13 residues. CDR3 DNA: TGTGCTAGCAGCTTGCAAGGAAACAATGAGCAGTTCTTC. It encodes CASSLQGNNEQFF.

In DNA, the CDR3 is TGTGCCAGCAGTCGACAGGGCTATAGCAATCAGCCCCAGCATTTT. Its translation: CASSRQGYSNQPQHF. The rearrangement links TRBV2 to TRBJ1-5; 7 positions agree with TRBD1. In germline, CDR1 is SNHLY, CDR2 FYNNEI. This CDR3 has 15 amino acids. V was clipped by 5 bases and J by 0 bases; unmatched bases: 4.

V is TRBV4-2 and J is TRBJ1-6; TRBD1 matches at 7 bases. Germline lookup yields CDR1 LGHNA and CDR2 YNFKEQ. With V trimmed by 2 bases and J by 5 bases, 3 bases remained unmatched. The CDR3 runs 15 residues. The CDR3 DNA is TGTGCCAGCAGCCAACCCGGACAGGATAATTCACCCCTCCACTTT. Translating it yields CASSQPGQDNSPLHF.

This clonotype came up many times. The chain carries TRBV20-1 and TRBJ1-5, with D tentatively TRBD1 (5 bases). Trimming took off 6 bases at V and 5 bases at J, with 17 bases between the two ends. The CDR3 loop spans 14 amino acids. Germline V lookup: CDR1 DFQATT, CDR2 SNEGSKA (reference sequence). The CDR3 region is CSAPLFGADQPQHF. The CDR3 DNA reads TGCAGTGCCCCTCTCTTCGGGGCCGATCAGCCCCAGCATTTT.

This clonotype appeared a few times. The chain joins TRBV4-2 to TRBJ1-1, with 7 bases fitting TRBD1. The trim removed 1 base at V and 9 bases at J, leaving 11 bases unmatched. There are 15 residues in the CDR3. Germline CDR1 LGHNA, CDR2 YNFKEQ. The DNA of the CDR3 is TGTGCCAGCAGCCAAGCACTCAACCGAGGGGGCCAAGCTTTCTTT. Translating gives CASSQALNRGGQAFF.

This clonotype was detected ten times or more. The chain carries TRBV13 and TRBJ2-1, with 14 bases aligning to TRBD2. Germline V lookup: CDR1 PRHDT, CDR2 FYEKMQ (reference sequence). The V gene end was trimmed by 4 bases and the J gene end by 7 bases; junction bases not matched to a gene: 9. This CDR3 has 17 residues. For the CDR3, the DNA is TGTGCCAGCAGCTCCAGACTAGCGGGAGGGCCCTCGAATGAGCAGTTCTTC. Amino acid sequence: CASSSRLAGGPSNEQFF.

This clonotype was counted many times. The chain is built from TRBV5-1 and TRBJ1-1, with D maybe TRBD1 (5 bases). The CDR3 is 13 residues long. V was pared by 0 bases and J by 10 bases, with 13 bases between. Germline CDR1 reads SGHRS; CDR2 reads YFSETQ. The CDR3 sequence is CASSLGGAPGAFF. The CDR3 nucleotides are TGCGCCAGCAGCTTGGGAGGGGCGCCGGGAGCTTTCTTT.

Ten or more counts support this clonotype. V and J are TRBV7-3 and TRBJ2-3; 7 bases agree with TRBD2. The germline gives CDR1 SGHTA, CDR2 FQGTGA. Germline trimming cut 4 bases from V and 8 bases from J; bases unmatched to any gene: 3. There are 12 residues in the CDR3. The CDR3 sequence is CASSSWGGTQYF. The CDR3 DNA reads TGTGCCAGCAGCTCGTGGGGGGGTACGCAGTATTTT.

The table lists this clonotype with many counts. The chain has TRBV4-2 and TRBJ2-1; D gene uncertain. V lost 0 bases to trimming and J lost 1 base, with 7 bases between them. This CDR3 contains 15 residues. CDR1 and CDR2 from the germline V gene are LGHNA and YNFKEQ. The CDR3 here is CASSQDRFSYNEQFF. The CDR3 bases are TGTGCCAGCAGCCAAGATAGATTTTCCTACAATGAGCAGTTCTTC.

This clonotype was recorded only once. The gene calls are TRBV4-3 and TRBJ2-1; 9 nucleotides align to TRBD1. CDR3 size: 14 residues. Germline lookup yields CDR1 LGHNA and CDR2 YSLEER. The ends lost 4 bases at V and 8 bases at J; junction bases unmatched: 6. CDR3 sequence (DNA): TGCGCCAGCAGCCTATACAGGGGGCGCTATGAGCAGTTCTTC. This codes for CASSLYRGRYEQFF.

This clonotype occurred many times. This chain links TRBV6-2 or TRBV6-3 with TRBJ2-7, with D uncertain. Trimming shortened V by 6 bases and J by 3 bases, and 9 bases separated the two germline ends. CDR3 size: 12 residues. CDR1 and CDR2 (germline): MNHEY, SVGEGT. CDR3: CASRSSVYEQYF. DNA for the CDR3: TGTGCCAGCAGGTCGAGTGTCTACGAGCAGTACTTC.

V is TRBV19 and J is TRBJ1-1, with a weak D call TRBD1 (5 bases). Germline V lookup: CDR1 LNHDA, CDR2 SQIVND (reference sequence). This CDR3 is built from 15 residues. V gave up 6 bases and J gave up 0 bases, with 14 bases separating them. CDR3 protein: CASSVGGVLNTEAFF. CDR3 DNA sequence: TGTGCCAGTAGCGTTGGGGGGGTCTTGAACACTGAAGCTTTCTTT.

The sample holds many counts of this clonotype. This chain connects TRBV9 to TRBJ2-1, with 8 bases that match TRBD2. The CDR3 runs 14 residues. V was pared by 3 bases and J by 8 bases, with 7 bases of the junction left unmatched. The germline CDR1 and CDR2 sequences are SGDLS and YYNGEE. The CDR3 sequence: CASSAGGGNDEQFF. In nucleotides, the CDR3 is TGTGCCAGCAGCGCCGGGGGGGGAAACGATGAGCAGTTCTTC. Full variable domain (outside the CDR3, taken from reference TRBV9 and TRBJ2-1): DSGVTQTPKHLITATGQRVTLRCSPRSGDLSVYWYQQSLDQGLQFLIQYYNGEERAKGNILERFSAQQFPDLHSELNLSSLELGDSALYFCASSAGGGNDEQFFGPGTRLTVL.

This clonotype was picked up many times. Here the CDR3 reads CASSYATGEKLFF. The CDR3, as DNA: TGTGCCAGCAGTTACGCCACTGGTGAAAAACTGTTTTTT. The chain joins TRBV28 to TRBJ1-4; D uncertain. CDR3 size: 13 residues. CDR1 and CDR2 (germline): MDHEN, SYDVKM. V dropped 4 bases and J dropped 7 bases, with 10 bases sitting between them.

This clonotype was recorded at least ten times. The chain combines TRBV29-1 with TRBJ2-5; D call uncertain. The CDR3 covers 12 residues. Between the trimmed V and J ends, which lost 4 bases and 2 bases, there was a span of 8 bases. The germline V gene has CDR1 SQVTM and CDR2 ANQGSEA. CDR3 sequence reads: CSVGRLQETQYF. The CDR3 DNA sequence: TGCAGCGTTGGGCGGCTACAAGAGACCCAGTACTTC.

This clonotype was found a few times. The J gene is TRBJ2-6, the V gene TRBV7-9; D ambiguous. The CDR3 totals 17 residues. Trimming left V 5 bases short and J 1 base short, with 15 bases between. Germline loops: CDR1 SEHNR, CDR2 FQNEAQ (reference sequence). CDR3 loop: CASSPNLGMSGANVLTF. In DNA, the CDR3 is TGTGCCAGCAGCCCGAACCTAGGGATGTCTGGGGCCAACGTCCTGACTTTC.

This clonotype was detected many times. This chain uses TRBV24-1 with TRBJ2-1; 7 bases map to TRBD2. Losses at the gene ends were 0 bases for V and 3 bases for J; bases not matched to a gene: 13. Germline V gene lookup returns CDR1 KGHDR and CDR2 SFDVKD. This CDR3 comprises 19 residues. In DNA form, the CDR3 reads TGTGCCACCAGTGATTTGCCGGGTTCTAGCGGAATTGTCTACAATGAGCAGTTCTTC. Protein sequence: CATSDLPGSSGIVYNEQFF.

The genes are TRBV20-1 and TRBJ2-7; D is uncertain. Germline loops: CDR1 DFQATT, CDR2 SNEGSKA (reference sequence). V was cut by 6 bases and J by 5 bases, with 14 bases left in between. CDR3 size: 12 residues. The CDR3 loop reads CSAATSGHEQYF. In DNA form, the CDR3 reads TGCAGTGCAGCGACTTCGGGTCACGAGCAGTACTTC.